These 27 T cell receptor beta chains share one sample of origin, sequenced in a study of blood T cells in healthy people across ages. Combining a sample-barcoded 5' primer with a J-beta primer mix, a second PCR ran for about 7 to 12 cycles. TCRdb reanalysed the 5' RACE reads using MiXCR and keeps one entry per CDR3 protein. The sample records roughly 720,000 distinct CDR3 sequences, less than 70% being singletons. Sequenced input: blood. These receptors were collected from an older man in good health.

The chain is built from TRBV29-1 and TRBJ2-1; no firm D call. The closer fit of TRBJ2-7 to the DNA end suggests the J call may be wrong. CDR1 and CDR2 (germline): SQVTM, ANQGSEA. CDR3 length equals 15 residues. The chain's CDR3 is CSVEDRTYSYNEQYF. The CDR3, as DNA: TGCAGCGTTGAAGATCGAACCTACTCCTACAATGAGCAGTACTTC.

CDR3 protein: CASSLGIGSGGPNEQFF. DNA for the CDR3: TGTGCCAGCAGCTTAGGTATAGGTAGCGGGGGGCCCAATGAGCAGTTCTTC. This chain links TRBV7-6 with TRBJ2-1, with 10 nucleotides matching TRBD2. This CDR3 contains 17 residues. V lost 1 base to trimming and J lost 6 bases; unmatched junction nucleotides: 9. Germline V lookup: CDR1 SGHVS, CDR2 FNYEAQ.

The CDR3 bases are TGTGCCAGCAGCTCGACGACAGGGCTCACAGATACGCAGTATTTT. Translated: CASSSTTGLTDTQYF. The chain links TRBV7-3 to TRBJ2-3, with 7 bases lining up with TRBD1. This CDR3 is 15 amino acids long. J lost 2 bases, V lost 4 bases, and 6 bases had no gene match. From germline, CDR1 is SGHTA and CDR2 FQGTGA.

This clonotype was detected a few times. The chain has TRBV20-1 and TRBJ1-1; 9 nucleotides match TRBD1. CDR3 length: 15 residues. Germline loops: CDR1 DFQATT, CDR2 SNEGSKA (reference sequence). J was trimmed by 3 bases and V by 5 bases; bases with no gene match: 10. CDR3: CSAPRLQGADTEAFF. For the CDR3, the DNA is TGCAGTGCTCCAAGACTACAGGGGGCGGACACTGAAGCTTTCTTT.

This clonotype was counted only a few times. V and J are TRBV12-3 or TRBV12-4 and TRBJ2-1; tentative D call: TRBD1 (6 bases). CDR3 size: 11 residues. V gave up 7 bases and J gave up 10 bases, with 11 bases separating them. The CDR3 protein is CASTRTGEQFF. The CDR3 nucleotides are TGTGCCAGCACCCGAACAGGGGAGCAGTTCTTC.

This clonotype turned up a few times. The CDR3 is CSVELGDSLKRNEQFF. Written as DNA, the CDR3 is TGCAGCGTTGAGTTGGGAGACAGTTTGAAGAGGAATGAGCAGTTCTTC. This chain joins TRBV29-1 and TRBJ2-1; the D gene could be TRBD1 or TRBD2 (5 bases each). Germline CDR1 and CDR2: SQVTM and ANQGSEA. The CDR3 spans 16 residues. V lost 3 bases, J lost 7 bases, and 22 bases lay in between.

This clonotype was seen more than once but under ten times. This CDR3 reads CASSVGQGRGYTF. The CDR3 DNA sequence: TGTGCCAGCAGCGTAGGCCAGGGACGCGGCTACACCTTC. The V gene is TRBV9, the J gene TRBJ1-2; D is possibly TRBD1 (5 bases). The germline V and J ends were trimmed by 0 bases and 8 bases, with 11 bases remaining between them. Germline values: CDR1 SGDLS, CDR2 YYNGEE. The CDR3 length is 13 residues.

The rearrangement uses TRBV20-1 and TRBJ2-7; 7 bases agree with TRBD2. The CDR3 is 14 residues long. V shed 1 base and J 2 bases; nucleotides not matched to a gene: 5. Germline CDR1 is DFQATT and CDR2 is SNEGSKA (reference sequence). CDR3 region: CSARGFAGAYEQYF. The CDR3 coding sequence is TGCAGTGCTAGAGGGTTTGCGGGAGCCTACGAGCAGTACTTC.

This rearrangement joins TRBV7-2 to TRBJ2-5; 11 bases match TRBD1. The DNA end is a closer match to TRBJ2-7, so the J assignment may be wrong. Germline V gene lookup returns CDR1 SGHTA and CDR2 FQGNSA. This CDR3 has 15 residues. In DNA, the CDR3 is TGTGCCAGCAGCTTAAACACGGGACAGGGGGGCGAGCAGTACTTC. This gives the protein CASSLNTGQGGEQYF.

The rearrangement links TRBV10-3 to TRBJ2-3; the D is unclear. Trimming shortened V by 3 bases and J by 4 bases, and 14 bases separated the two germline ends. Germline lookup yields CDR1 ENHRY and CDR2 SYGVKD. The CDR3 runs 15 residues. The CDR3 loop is CAISEMAGSSDTQYF. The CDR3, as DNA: TGTGCCATCAGTGAAATGGCTGGTAGCTCAGATACGCAGTATTTT.

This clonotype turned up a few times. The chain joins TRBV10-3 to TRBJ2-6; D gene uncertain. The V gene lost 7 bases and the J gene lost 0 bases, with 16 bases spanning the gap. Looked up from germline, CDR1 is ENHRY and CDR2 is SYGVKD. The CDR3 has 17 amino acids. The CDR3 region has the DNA TGTGCCATCACCCCTGGTACACCCAGCTCTGGGGCCAACGTCCTGACTTTC. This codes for CAITPGTPSSGANVLTF.

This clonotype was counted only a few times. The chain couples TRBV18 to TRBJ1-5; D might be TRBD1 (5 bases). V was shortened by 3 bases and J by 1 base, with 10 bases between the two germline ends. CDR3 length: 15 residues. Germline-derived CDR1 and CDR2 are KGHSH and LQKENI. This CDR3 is CASSPRQPSNQPQHF. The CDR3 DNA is TGTGCCAGCTCACCTCGACAGCCAAGCAATCAGCCCCAGCATTTT.

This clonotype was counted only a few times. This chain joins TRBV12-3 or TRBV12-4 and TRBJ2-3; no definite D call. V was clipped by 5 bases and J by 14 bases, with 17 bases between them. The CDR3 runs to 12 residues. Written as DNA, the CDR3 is TGTGCCAGCAGTCAAGATAACAGATACGCGTATTTT. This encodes CASSQDNRYAYF.

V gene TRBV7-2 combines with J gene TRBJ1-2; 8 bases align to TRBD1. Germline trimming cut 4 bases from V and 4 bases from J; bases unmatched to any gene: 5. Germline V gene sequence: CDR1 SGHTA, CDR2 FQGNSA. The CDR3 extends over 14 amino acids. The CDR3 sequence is CASSYGTGFYGYTF. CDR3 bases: TGTGCCAGCAGCTACGGGACAGGCTTCTATGGCTACACCTTC.

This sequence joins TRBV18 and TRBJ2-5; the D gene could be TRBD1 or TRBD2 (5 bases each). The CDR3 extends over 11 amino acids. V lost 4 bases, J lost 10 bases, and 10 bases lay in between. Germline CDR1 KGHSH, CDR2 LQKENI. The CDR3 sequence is CASSRGVDQYF. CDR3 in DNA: TGTGCCAGCTCACGAGGGGTGGACCAGTACTTC.

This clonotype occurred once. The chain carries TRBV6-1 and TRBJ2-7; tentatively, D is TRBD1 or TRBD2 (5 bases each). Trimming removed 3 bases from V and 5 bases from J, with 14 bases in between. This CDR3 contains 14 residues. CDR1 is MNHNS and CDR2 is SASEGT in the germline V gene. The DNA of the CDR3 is TGTGCCAGCAGTGAGGCCCACGGGGCCCACGAGCAGTACTTC. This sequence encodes CASSEAHGAHEQYF.

The CDR3 region is CASSPTIRPAKETQYF. CDR3 sequence (DNA): TGTGCCAGCAGTCCGACTATCAGACCGGCAAAAGAGACCCAGTACTTC. This rearrangement joins TRBV28 to TRBJ2-5, with D possibly TRBD2 on 5 matching bases. This CDR3 is 16 amino acids long. Germline V gene sequence: CDR1 MDHEN, CDR2 SYDVKM. The V end lost 5 bases, the J end lost 3 bases, and 19 bases lay between the germline ends. Filled out from reference TRBV28 and TRBJ2-5, the complete variable domain reads DVKVTQSSRYLVKRTGEKVFLECVQDMDHENMFWYRQDPGLGLRLIYFSYDVKMKEKGDIPEGYSVSREKKERFSLILESASTNQTSMYLCASSPTIRPAKETQYFGPGTRLLVL.

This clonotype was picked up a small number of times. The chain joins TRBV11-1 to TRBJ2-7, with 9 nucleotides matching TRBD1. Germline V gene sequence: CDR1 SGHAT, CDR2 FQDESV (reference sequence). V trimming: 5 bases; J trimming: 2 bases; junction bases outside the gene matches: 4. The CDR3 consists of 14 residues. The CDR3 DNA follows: TGTGCCAGCAGCACCCGACAGGGGGCCTACGAGCAGTACTTC. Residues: CASSTRQGAYEQYF.

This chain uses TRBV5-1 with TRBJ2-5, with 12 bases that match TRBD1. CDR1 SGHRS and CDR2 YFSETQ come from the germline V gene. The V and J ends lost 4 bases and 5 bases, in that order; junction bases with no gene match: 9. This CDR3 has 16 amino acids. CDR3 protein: CASSLTGTGGFETQYF. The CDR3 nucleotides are TGCGCCAGCAGCCTAACCGGGACAGGGGGCTTCGAGACCCAGTACTTC. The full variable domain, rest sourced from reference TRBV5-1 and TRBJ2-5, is KAGVTQTPRYLIKTRGQQVTLSCSPISGHRSVSWYQQTPGQGLQFLFEYFSETQRNKGNFPGRFSGRQFSNSRSEMNVSTLELGDSALYLCASSLTGTGGFETQYFGPGTRLLVL.

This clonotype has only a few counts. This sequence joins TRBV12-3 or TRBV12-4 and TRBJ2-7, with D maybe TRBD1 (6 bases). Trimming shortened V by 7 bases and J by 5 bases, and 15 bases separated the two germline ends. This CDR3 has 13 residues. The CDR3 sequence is CASIDRITNEQYF. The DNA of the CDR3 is TGTGCCAGCATCGACAGGATAACTAACGAGCAGTACTTC.

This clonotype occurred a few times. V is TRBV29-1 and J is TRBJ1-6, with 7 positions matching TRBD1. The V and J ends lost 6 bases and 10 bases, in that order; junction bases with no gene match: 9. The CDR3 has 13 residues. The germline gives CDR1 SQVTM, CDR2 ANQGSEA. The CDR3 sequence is CSVAVTGESPLHF. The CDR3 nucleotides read TGCAGCGTCGCGGTCACAGGGGAATCACCCCTCCACTTT. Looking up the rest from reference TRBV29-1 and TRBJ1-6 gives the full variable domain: SAVISQKPSRDICQRGTSLTIQCQVDSQVTMMFWYRQQPGQSLTLIATANQGSEATYESGFVIDKFPISRPNLTFSTLTVSNMSPEDSSIYLCSVAVTGESPLHFGNGTRLTVT.

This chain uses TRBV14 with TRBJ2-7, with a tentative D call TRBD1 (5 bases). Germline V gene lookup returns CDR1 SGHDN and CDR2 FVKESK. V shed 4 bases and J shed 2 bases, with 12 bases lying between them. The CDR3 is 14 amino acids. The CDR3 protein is CASSRDSRPYEQYF. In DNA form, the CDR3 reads TGTGCCAGCAGCCGCGACAGTCGCCCCTACGAGCAGTACTTC.

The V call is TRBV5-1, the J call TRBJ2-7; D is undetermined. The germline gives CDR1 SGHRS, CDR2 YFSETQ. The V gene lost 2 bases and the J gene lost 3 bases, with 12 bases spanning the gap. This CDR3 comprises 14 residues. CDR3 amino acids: CASSFGQVIYEQYF. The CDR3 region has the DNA TGCGCCAGCAGCTTCGGGCAGGTGATCTACGAGCAGTACTTC.

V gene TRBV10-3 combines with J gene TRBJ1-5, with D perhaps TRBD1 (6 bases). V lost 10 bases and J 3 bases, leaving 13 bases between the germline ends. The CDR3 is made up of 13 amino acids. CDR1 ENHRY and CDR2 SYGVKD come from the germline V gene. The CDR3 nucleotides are TGTGCCACACATTGGGGGCTCAATCAGCCCCAGCATTTT. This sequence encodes CATHWGLNQPQHF.

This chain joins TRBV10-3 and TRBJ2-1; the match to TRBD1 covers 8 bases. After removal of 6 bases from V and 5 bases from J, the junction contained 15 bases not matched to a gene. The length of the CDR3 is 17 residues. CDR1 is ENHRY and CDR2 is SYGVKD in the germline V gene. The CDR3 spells CAIRGTGGPGYDNEQFF. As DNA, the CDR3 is TGTGCCATCAGAGGGACAGGAGGGCCGGGTTACGACAATGAGCAGTTCTTC.

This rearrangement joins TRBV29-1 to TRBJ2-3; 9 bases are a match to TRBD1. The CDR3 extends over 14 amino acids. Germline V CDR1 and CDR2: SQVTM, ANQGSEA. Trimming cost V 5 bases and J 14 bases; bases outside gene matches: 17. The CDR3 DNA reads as TGCAGCGTTACCCAAACAGGGGGCGGCAGAGACGCGTATTTT. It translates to CSVTQTGGGRDAYF.

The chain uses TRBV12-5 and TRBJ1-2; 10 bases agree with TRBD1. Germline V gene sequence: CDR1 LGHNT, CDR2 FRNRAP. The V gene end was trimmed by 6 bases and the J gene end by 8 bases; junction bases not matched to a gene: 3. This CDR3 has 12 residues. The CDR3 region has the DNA TGTGCTAGTGGAGACAGGGGGCGAGGCTACACCTTC. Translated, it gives CASGDRGRGYTF.